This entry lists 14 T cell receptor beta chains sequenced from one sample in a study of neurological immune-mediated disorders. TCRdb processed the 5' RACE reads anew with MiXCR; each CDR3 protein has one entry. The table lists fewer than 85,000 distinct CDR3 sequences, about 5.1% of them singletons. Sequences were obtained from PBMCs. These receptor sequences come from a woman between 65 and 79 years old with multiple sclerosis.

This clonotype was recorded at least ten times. The CDR3 is CASSLSSKYEQYF. The DNA for the CDR3 is TGTGCCAGCAGTTTGAGTAGCAAGTACGAGCAGTACTTC. The rearrangement links TRBV12-3 or TRBV12-4 to TRBJ2-7; D is unresolved. The CDR3 loop spans 13 amino acids. V gave up 3 bases and J gave up 4 bases, with 10 bases separating them.

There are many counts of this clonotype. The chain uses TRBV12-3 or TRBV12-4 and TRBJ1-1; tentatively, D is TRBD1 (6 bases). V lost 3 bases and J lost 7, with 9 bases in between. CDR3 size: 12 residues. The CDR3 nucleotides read TGTGCCAGCAGTTTTGGCAGGGGTGAAGCTTTCTTT. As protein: CASSFGRGEAFF.

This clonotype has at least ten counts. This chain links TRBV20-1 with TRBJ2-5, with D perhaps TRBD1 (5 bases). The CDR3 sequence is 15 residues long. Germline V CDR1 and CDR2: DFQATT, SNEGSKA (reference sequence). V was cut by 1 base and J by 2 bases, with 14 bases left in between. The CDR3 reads CSARGETGAQETQYF. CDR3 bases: TGCAGTGCTAGAGGGGAAACAGGAGCTCAAGAGACCCAGTACTTC.

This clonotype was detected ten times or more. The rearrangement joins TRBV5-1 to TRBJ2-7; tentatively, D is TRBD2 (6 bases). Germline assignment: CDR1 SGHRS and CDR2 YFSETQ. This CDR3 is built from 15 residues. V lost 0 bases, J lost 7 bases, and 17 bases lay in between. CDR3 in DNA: TGCGCCAGCAGCTTGGGATCCGGGGGTTTTAAAGAGCAGTACTTC. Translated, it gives CASSLGSGGFKEQYF.

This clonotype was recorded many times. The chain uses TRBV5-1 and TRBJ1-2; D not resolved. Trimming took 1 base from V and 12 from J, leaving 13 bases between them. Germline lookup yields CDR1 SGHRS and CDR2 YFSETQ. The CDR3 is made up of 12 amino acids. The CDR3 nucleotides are TGCGCCAGCAGCTTGTACCAAGGAGTCGACACCTTC. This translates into CASSLYQGVDTF.

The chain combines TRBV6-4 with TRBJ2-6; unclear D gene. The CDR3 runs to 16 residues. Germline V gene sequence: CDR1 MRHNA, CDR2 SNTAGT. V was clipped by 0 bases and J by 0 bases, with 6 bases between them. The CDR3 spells CASSDSMVSGANVLTF. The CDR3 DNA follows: TGTGCCAGCAGTGACTCGATGGTCTCTGGGGCCAACGTCCTGACTTTC.

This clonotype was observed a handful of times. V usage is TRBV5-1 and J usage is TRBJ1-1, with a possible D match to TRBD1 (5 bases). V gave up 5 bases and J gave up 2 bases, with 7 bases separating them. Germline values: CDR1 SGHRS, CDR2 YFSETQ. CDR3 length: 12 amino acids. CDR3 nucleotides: TGCGCCAGCAGGGGGGATAACACTGAAGCTTTCTTT. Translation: CASRGDNTEAFF.

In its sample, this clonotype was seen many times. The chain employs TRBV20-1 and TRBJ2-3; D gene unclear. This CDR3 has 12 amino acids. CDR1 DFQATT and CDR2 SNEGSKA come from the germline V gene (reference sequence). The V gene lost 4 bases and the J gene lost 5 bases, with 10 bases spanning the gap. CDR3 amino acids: CSAINPLDTQYF. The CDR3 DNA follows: TGCAGTGCTATCAACCCCCTAGATACGCAGTATTTT.

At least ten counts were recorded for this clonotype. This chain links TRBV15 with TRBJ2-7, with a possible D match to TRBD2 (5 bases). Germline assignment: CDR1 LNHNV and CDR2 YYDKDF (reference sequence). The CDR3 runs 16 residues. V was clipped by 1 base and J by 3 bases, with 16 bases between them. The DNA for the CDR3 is TGTGCCACCAGCAGAGCCCAAGGACTGAAAAACTACGAGCAGTACTTC. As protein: CATSRAQGLKNYEQYF.

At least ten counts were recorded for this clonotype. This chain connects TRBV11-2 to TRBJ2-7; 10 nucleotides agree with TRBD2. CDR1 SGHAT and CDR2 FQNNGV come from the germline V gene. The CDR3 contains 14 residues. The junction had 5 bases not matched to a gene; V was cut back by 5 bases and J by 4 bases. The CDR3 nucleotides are TGTGCCAGCAGCCGAGCGGGAGGGTTTTACGAGCAGTACTTC. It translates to CASSRAGGFYEQYF.

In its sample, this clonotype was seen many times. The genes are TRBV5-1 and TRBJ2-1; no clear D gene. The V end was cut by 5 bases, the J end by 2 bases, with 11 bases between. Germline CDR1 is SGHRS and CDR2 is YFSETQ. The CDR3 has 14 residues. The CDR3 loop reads CASSLPGTYNEQFF. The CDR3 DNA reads TGCGCCAGCAGTTTACCTGGGACCTACAATGAGCAGTTCTTC. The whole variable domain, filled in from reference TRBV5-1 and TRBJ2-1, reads KAGVTQTPRYLIKTRGQQVTLSCSPISGHRSVSWYQQTPGQGLQFLFEYFSETQRNKGNFPGRFSGRQFSNSRSEMNVSTLELGDSALYLCASSLPGTYNEQFFGPGTRLTVL.

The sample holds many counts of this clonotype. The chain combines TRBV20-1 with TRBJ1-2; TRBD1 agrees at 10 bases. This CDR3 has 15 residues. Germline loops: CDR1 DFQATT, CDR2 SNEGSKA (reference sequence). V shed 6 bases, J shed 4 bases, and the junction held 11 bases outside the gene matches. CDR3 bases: TGCAGTGCCCGGAGGGGCGGGACAGGGGCCTATGGCTACACCTTC. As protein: CSARRGGTGAYGYTF.

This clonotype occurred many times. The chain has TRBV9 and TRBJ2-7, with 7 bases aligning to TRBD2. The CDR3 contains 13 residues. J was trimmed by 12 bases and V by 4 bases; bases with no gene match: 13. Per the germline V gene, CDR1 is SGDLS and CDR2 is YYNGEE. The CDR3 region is CASSKEASGGPYF. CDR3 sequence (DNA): TGTGCCAGCAGCAAAGAGGCTAGCGGAGGCCCGTACTTC.

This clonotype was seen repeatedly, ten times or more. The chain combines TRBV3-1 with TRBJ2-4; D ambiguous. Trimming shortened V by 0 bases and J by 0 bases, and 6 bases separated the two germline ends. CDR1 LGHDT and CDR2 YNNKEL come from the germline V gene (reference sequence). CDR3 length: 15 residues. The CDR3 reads CASSQENIAKNIQYF. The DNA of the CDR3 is TGTGCCAGCAGCCAAGAAAACATAGCCAAAAACATTCAGTACTTC.